The sequence of this T cell receptor (beta chain) was determined in a study of blood T cell repertoires in COVID-19. Study summary: Samples representing acute and convalescent COVID-19 were sourced from the United States, Italy and Spain.

Original methodology: Estimation of nucleated cell counts relied on the amplification of reference gene primers. Here immunoSEQ multiplex PCR was the method, and the copy in TCRdb shows in-frame clones only, minus some. The D gene and trimming were derived from the DNA, and the V and J assignments and clone size from that table. This table holds about 250,000 clones, approximately 92% found once. With V trimmed by 5 bases and J by 5 bases, 13 bases remained unmatched. Germline V gene lookup returns CDR1 SGHNT and CDR2 YENEEA. This CDR3 is built from 18 residues. Sequenced input: PBMCs or T cells enriched from blood (not recorded which). This TCR derives from a woman between 18 and 29 years old who had recovered from COVID-19. The chain recombines TRBV11-3 with TRBJ2-5; 14 nucleotides line up with TRBD2. CDR3 coding DNA: TGTGCCAGCAGCCCCGGTCGGACTAGCGGGGGGCCAGTGGAGACCCAGTACTTC. Translating gives CASSPGRTSGGPVETQYF.